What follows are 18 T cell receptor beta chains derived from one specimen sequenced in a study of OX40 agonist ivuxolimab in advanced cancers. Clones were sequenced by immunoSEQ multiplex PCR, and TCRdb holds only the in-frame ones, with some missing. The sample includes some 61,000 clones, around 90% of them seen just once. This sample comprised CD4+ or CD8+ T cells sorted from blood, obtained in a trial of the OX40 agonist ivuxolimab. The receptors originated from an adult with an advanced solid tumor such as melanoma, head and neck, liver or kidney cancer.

The CDR3: CASSIGPVGEQYF. In DNA form, the CDR3 reads TGTGCCAGTAGTATAGGCCCCGTGGGCGAGCAGTACTTC. This rearrangement joins TRBV19 to TRBJ2-7, with unresolved D. Germline assignment: CDR1 LNHDA and CDR2 SQIVND (reference sequence). V lost 1 base, J lost 6 bases, and 10 bases lay in between. The CDR3 is 13 amino acids.

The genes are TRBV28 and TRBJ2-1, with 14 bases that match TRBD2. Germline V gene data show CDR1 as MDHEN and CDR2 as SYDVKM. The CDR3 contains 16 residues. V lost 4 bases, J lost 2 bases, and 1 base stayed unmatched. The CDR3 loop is CASSSTSGGAYNEQFF. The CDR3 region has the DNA TGTGCCAGCAGTTCGACTAGCGGGGGGGCCTACAATGAGCAGTTCTTC.

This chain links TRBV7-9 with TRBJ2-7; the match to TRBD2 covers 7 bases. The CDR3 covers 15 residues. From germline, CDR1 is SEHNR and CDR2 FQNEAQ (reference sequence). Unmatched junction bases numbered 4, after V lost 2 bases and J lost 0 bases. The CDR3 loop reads CASSLLGGSSYEQYF. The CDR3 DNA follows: TGTGCCAGCAGCTTATTGGGCGGGAGCTCCTACGAGCAGTACTTC.

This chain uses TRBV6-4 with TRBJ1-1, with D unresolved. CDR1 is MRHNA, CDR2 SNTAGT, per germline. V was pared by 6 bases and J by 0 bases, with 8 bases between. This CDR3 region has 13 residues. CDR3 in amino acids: CASSPGVNTEAFF. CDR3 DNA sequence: TGTGCCAGCAGCCCCGGGGTGAACACTGAAGCTTTCTTT.

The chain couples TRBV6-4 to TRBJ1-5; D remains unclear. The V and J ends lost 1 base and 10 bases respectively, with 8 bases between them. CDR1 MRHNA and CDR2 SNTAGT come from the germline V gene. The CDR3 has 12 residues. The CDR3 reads CASSDFLGPQHF. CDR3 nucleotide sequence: TGTGCCAGCAGTGACTTCCTGGGTCCCCAGCATTTT.

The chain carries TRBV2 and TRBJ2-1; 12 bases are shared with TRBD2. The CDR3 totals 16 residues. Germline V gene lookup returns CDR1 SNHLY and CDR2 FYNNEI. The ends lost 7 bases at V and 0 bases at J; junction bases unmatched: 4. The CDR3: CASTLTSGSSYNEQFF. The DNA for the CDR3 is TGTGCCAGCACCCTGACTAGCGGGAGCTCCTACAATGAGCAGTTCTTC.

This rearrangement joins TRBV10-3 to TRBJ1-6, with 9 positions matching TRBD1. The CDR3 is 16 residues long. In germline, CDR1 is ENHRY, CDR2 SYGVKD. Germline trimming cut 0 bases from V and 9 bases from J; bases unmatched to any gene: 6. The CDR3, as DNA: TGTGCCATCAGTGAGTCCTCCGGGACAGGGAGTTCACCCCTCCACTTT. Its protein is CAISESSGTGSSPLHF.

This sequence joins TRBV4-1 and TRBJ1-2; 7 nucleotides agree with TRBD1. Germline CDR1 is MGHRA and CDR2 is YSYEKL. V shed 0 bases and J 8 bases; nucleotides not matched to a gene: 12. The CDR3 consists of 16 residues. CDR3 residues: CASSQDPLTGTGGYTF. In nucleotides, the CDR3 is TGCGCCAGCAGCCAAGACCCGCTGACAGGGACCGGGGGCTACACCTTC.

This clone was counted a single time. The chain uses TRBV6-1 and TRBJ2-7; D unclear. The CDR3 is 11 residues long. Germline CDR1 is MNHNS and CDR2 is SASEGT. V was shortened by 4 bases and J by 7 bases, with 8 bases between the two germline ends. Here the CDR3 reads CASSGHREQYF. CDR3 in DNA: TGTGCCAGCAGTGGGCATCGGGAGCAGTACTTC.

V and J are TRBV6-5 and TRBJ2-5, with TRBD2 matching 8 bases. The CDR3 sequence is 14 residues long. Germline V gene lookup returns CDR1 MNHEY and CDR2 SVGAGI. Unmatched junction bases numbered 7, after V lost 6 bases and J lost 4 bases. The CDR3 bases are TGTGCCAGCAGGCCAGCGGGAGCCGGAGAGACCCAGTACTTC. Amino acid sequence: CASRPAGAGETQYF.

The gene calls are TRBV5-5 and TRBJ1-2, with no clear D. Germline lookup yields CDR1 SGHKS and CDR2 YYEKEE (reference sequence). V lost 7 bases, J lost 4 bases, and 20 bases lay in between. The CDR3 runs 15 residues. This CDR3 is CASRREAYVSYGYTF. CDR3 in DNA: TGTGCCAGCCGCCGGGAAGCATATGTTAGCTATGGCTACACCTTC.

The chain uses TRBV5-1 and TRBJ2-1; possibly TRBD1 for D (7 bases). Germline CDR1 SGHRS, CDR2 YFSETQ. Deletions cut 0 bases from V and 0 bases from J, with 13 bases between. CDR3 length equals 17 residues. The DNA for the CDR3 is TGCGCCAGCAGCTTGGCCCCAGGGGGAGGCTCCTACAATGAGCAGTTCTTC. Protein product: CASSLAPGGGSYNEQFF.

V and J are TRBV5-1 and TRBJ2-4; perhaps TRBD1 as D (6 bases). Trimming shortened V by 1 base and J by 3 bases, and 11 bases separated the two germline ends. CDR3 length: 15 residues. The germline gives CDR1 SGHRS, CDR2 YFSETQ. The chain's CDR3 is CASSLSDRIKNIQYF. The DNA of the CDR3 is TGCGCCAGCAGCTTGTCCGACAGGATCAAAAACATTCAGTACTTC.

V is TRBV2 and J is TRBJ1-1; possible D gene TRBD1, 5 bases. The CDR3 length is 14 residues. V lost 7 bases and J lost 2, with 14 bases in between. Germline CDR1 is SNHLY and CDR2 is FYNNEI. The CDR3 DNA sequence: TGTGCCAGCACCGGGGGGACGGCAAACACTGAAGCTTTCTTT. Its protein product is CASTGGTANTEAFF.

CDR3 region: CASPATGANVLTF. CDR3 coding DNA: TGCGCCAGCCCGGCGACTGGGGCCAACGTCCTGACTTTC. The J gene is TRBJ2-6, the V gene TRBV23-1; D gene unclear. TRBV23-1 is an ORF, and what it does is uncertain. The CDR3 loop spans 13 amino acids. Trimming took 8 bases from V and 2 from J, leaving 7 bases between them.

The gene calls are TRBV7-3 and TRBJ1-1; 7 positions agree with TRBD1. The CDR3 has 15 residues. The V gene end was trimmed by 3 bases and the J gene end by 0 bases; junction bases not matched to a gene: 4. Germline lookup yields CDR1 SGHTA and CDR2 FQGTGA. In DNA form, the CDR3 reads TGTGCCAGCAGCTTCGAGGGACAGATGAACACTGAAGCTTTCTTT. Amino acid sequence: CASSFEGQMNTEAFF.

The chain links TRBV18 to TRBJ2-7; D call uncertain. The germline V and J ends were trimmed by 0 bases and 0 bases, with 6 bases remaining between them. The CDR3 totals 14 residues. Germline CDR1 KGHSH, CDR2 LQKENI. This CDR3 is CASSPPMVSYEQYF. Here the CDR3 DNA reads TGTGCCAGCTCACCACCGATGGTCTCCTACGAGCAGTACTTC.

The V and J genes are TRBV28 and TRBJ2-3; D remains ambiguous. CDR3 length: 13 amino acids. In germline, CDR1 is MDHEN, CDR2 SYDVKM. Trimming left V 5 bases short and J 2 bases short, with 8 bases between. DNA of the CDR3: TGTGCCAGCAGTCCAAGGCCCACAGATACGCAGTATTTT. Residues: CASSPRPTDTQYF. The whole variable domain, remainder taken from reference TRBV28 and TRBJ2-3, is DVKVTQSSRYLVKRTGEKVFLECVQDMDHENMFWYRQDPGLGLRLIYFSYDVKMKEKGDIPEGYSVSREKKERFSLILESASTNQTSMYLCASSPRPTDTQYFGPGTRLTVL.